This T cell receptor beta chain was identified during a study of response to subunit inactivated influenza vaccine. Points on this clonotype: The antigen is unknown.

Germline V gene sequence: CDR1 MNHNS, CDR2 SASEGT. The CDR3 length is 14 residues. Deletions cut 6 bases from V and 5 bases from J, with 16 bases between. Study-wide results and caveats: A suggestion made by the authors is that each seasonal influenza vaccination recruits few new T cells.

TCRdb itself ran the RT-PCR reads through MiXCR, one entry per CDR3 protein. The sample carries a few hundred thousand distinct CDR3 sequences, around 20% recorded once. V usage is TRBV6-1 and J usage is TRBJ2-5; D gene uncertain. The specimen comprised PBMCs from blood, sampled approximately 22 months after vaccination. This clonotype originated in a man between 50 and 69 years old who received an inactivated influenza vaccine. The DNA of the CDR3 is TGTGCCAGCAGCAGGACCCCCAGCAGGGAGACCCAGTACTTC. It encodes CASSRTPSRETQYF.